This T cell receptor (beta chain) is drawn from a study of T cell changes during pregnancy in multiple sclerosis. Clones were sequenced by immunoSEQ multiplex PCR, and TCRdb holds only the in-frame ones, with some missing. The repertoire holds about 57,000 clones, with approximately 90% as singletons. The ends were cut back, 1 base at V and 5 bases at J, with 11 bases in the middle. Germline assignment: CDR1 SGHTA and CDR2 FQGTGA. The CDR3 sequence is 14 residues long. This chain links TRBV7-3 with TRBJ1-1; D perhaps matches TRBD1 (6 bases). Here the sequenced sample was peripheral blood, taken after pregnancy. The source is a female donor with multiple sclerosis, enrolled in a pregnancy study. The DNA of the CDR3 is TGTGCCAGCAGCTTAAACAGGGAAAGTACTGAAGCTTTCTTT. It is translated as CASSLNRESTEAFF.